These T cell receptor beta chains were read from a single sample in a study of shared clonotypes between healthy human individuals. Some clones are missing from TCRdb's copy, which holds only in-frame ones; the method was immunoSEQ multiplex PCR. Of 1.5 million to 2.5 million clones in the sample, approximately 95% were seen once. The sequenced material came from naive CD8+ T cells sorted from blood. The receptor source for this set is a man between 18 and 29 years old in good health. The CDR3 runs from the conserved cysteine through the conserved F or W. A D gene is named only where the DNA matches it firmly. Clone size is shown for a subset of rows, as once, few, many or a class of expanded clone.

j_call,clone_size,v_call,d_call,cdr3_aa,cdr3_nt
TRBJ1-6,few,TRBV4-1,NA,CASSQVPLNSPLHF,TGCGCCAGCAGCCAAGTCCCCTTAAATTCACCCCTCCACTTT
TRBJ1-1,NA,TRBV25-1,TRBD1,CASSVPGGFDTEAFF,TGTGCCAGCAGTGTGCCAGGGGGCTTCGACACTGAAGCTTTCTTT
TRBJ1-1,NA,TRBV11-2,NA,CASMGGIGNTEAFF,TGTGCCAGCATGGGGGGAATTGGGAACACTGAAGCTTTCTTT
TRBJ1-5,NA,TRBV4-1,NA,CASSQGGYQPQHF,TGCGCCAGCAGCCAAGGGGGGTACCAGCCCCAGCATTTT
TRBJ2-1,once,TRBV25-1,TRBD2,CASSDPSGTSGNYNEQFF,TGTGCCAGCAGTGACCCTTCCGGGACTAGCGGGAATTACAATGAGCAGTTCTTC
TRBJ2-2,NA,TRBV4-3,NA,CASSQGLVAGELFF,TGCGCCAGCAGCCAAGGACTAGTTGCCGGGGAGCTGTTTTTT
TRBJ1-1,NA,TRBV14,NA,CASSQVSGTEAFF,TGTGCCAGCAGCCAAGTATCCGGGACTGAAGCTTTCTTT
TRBJ1-6,NA,TRBV4-1,NA,CASSQVAGVNSPLHF,TGCGCCAGCAGCCAAGTTGCAGGGGTCAATTCACCCCTCCACTTT
TRBJ1-6,few,TRBV28,NA,CASSYPEALHF,TGTGCCAGCAGTTACCCCGAGGCCCTCCACTTT
TRBJ1-4,NA,TRBV7-9,NA,CASSAPGRYNEKLFF,TGTGCCAGCAGCGCCCCGGGACGGTATAATGAAAAACTGTTTTTT
TRBJ2-2,NA,TRBV10-3,NA,CAISGDNRRTGELFF,TGTGCCATCAGTGGGGACAATCGTCGCACCGGGGAGCTGTTTTTT
TRBJ1-1,few,TRBV14,TRBD1,CASSRAGGLRTNTEAFF,TGTGCCAGCAGCCGGGCAGGGGGGCTAAGGACGAACACTGAAGCTTTCTTT
TRBJ1-4,NA,TRBV27,NA,CASSLLAVLGSDNEKLFF,TGTGCCAGCAGCCTACTCGCAGTGTTGGGGTCAGATAATGAAAAACTGTTTTTT
TRBJ1-2,NA,TRBV29-1,NA,CSVGGDPYGYTF,TGCAGCGTTGGTGGCGACCCTTATGGCTACACCTTC
TRBJ2-1,NA,TRBV27,NA,CASSYRVYNEQFF,TGTGCCAGCAGTTACAGGGTCTACAATGAGCAGTTCTTC
TRBJ1-1,NA,TRBV19,TRBD1,CASSMADRGNTEAFF,TGTGCCAGTAGTATGGCGGACAGGGGGAACACTGAAGCTTTCTTT
TRBJ1-6,few,TRBV6-1,TRBD1,CATGTGVSSPLHF,TGTGCCACCGGGACAGGGGTTAGTTCACCCCTCCACTTT